This T cell receptor beta chain was identified in a study of T cells in Graves' hyperthyroidism and ophthalmopathy. Broader study findings: Expanded thyroid clonotypes (above 0.001) were mostly also found in blood.

RNA transcripts yielded amplified TCR beta CDR3 regions. An initial round of RT-PCR targeting the TCR CDR3 relied on the HTBI primer set. TCRdb re-derived calls from the multiplex PCR reads in MiXCR, one entry per CDR3 protein. The sample contains some 380,000 distinct CDR3 sequences, roughly 14% of which appear only once. Fresh 10 ml peripheral blood yielded PBMCs. For this clonotype: No antigen is known for it.

This CDR3 region has 13 residues. The V gene's germline CDR1 is SGHDN and CDR2 FVKESK. The ends were cut back, 1 base at V and 6 bases at J, with 8 bases in the middle. The sample taken for sequencing was blood. The chain couples TRBV14 to TRBJ2-3; D possibly corresponds to TRBD1 (7 bases). This sequence originates from a young man with Graves' hyperthyroidism that later progressed to Graves' ophthalmopathy. The CDR3 is CASSQAGGDTQYF. CDR3 in DNA: TGTGCCAGCAGCCAAGCAGGGGGGGATACGCAGTATTTT.